The entry below describes one T cell receptor beta chain. This clonotype was observed a handful of times. No antigen is known for it. No qualities accompany the bases; no much larger clone lies one base away. The library was built by means of RT-PCR. The sequencer was an Illumina HiSeq 2500. Using fastp at Q25 and MiXCR, TCRdb reprocessed the public reads and kept productive beta chains. Every distinct CDR3 protein forms one entry, paired with its most common genes and DNA. The sample includes about 700,000 distinct CDR3 sequences, with 15% to 19% observed a single time. In total, the top ten clones hold 11% of the sample. The data were taken from a study of response to subunit inactivated influenza vaccine (dated by TCRdb to the late 2010s). The study in broad terms: Deep quantitative T cell receptor repertoire profiling was used in the study to track responses to a trivalent subunit inactivated influenza vaccine.

The germline V gene specifies SGHDN as CDR1 and FVKESK as CDR2. Cut back by 3 bases and 2 bases, the V and J ends lie 10 bases apart. The CDR3 contains 14 residues, cysteine and phenylalanine counted. Only the CDR3 portion is preserved as DNA: 42 bases, with reading frame beginning at the first base. Study-level results and caveats: According to the authors, only a limited number of new T cells may be recruited by each seasonal influenza vaccination.

This clonotype originated in a man aged 50 to 59 who received an inactivated influenza vaccine. Donor details come from another sample of the same person, matched by shared clones. Sequenced here: PBMCs from blood, sampled 11 to 12 days after vaccination. Recombination linked TRBV14 to TRBJ2-5; the best D guess is TRBD1, with 5 bases matching. The CDR3 amino acid sequence is: CASSHQGWQETQYF. The bases are TGTGCCAGCAGCCACCAGGGATGGCAAGAGACCCAGTACTTC.